This TCR beta chain is from a study of T cell responses to AZD1222 COVID-19 vaccine. Libraries were prepared by immunoSEQ multiplex PCR; TCRdb keeps only in-frame clonotypes and omits some of them. The sample has about 86,000 clones; approximately 78% are singletons. CDR1 KGHSH and CDR2 LQKENI come from the germline V gene. This CDR3 contains 15 residues. Trimming shortened V by 3 bases and J by 1 base, and 12 bases separated the two germline ends. Study-wide results and limits: Clonal diversity was possibly underestimated, and the donors were mostly white British, with more females.

A word on this clone: Its antigen is as yet unknown.

This sequence originates from an adult in good health. The specimen comprised peripheral blood, sampled on day 0 of AZD1222 vaccination. The chain joins TRBV18 to TRBJ1-1; D is ambiguous. CDR3 amino acids: CASSPGFDGNTEAFF. DNA for the CDR3: TGTGCCAGCTCACCGGGGTTCGACGGGAACACTGAAGCTTTCTTT.